Each of the 11 T cell receptor beta chains below was sequenced from the same sample in a study of blood T cell repertoires in COVID-19. Produced via immunoSEQ multiplex PCR; TCRdb's table is partial and in-frame only. In the table there are around 300,000 clones, 88% of which are singletons. Input material: PBMCs or T cells enriched from blood (not recorded which). All receptors derive from a woman aged 45-60 years who had recovered from COVID-19.

The chain recombines TRBV19 with TRBJ1-1; D remains unclear. Trimming took off 3 bases at V and 7 bases at J, with 12 bases between the two ends. Germline CDR1 and CDR2: LNHDA and SQIVND (reference sequence). The CDR3 runs to 13 residues. The CDR3 loop reads CASSIMVSGEAFF. For the CDR3, the DNA is TGTGCCAGTAGTATCATGGTGTCGGGTGAAGCTTTCTTT.

The chain has TRBV19 and TRBJ1-1; the D gene is possibly TRBD1 (5 bases). Trimming cost V 10 bases and J 0 bases, with 12 bases left between them. Germline V gene lookup returns CDR1 LNHDA and CDR2 SQIVND (reference sequence). The CDR3 extends over 13 amino acids. CDR3 nucleotides: TGTGCCACTAACCGGGACTTGAACACTGAAGCTTTCTTT. Residues: CATNRDLNTEAFF.

This sequence joins TRBV7-8 and TRBJ2-5; 8 bases agree with TRBD1. Trimming took 8 bases from V and 0 from J; bases not matched to a gene: 11. The CDR3 has 16 residues. CDR1 and CDR2 (germline): SGHVS, FQNEAQ. The chain's CDR3 is CASRARGRVNQETQYF. The CDR3 DNA reads TGTGCCAGCCGAGCCAGGGGGCGGGTAAACCAAGAGACCCAGTACTTC.

The genes are TRBV6-5 and TRBJ1-5; D is possibly TRBD1 (5 bases). The germline CDR1 and CDR2 sequences are MNHEY and SVGAGI. Trimming shortened V by 7 bases and J by 5 bases, and 15 bases separated the two germline ends. This CDR3 contains 14 residues. CDR3 nucleotide sequence: TGTGCCAGCATTTTACATGGACAAGATCAGCCCCAGCATTTT. As protein: CASILHGQDQPQHF.

V usage is TRBV6-5 and J usage is TRBJ1-2, with D possibly being TRBD1 (5 bases). CDR1 is MNHEY, CDR2 SVGAGI, per germline. There are 13 residues in the CDR3. Trimming stripped 7 bases from V and 4 bases from J, with 13 bases between. CDR3: CASTKGPFYGYTF. CDR3 DNA sequence: TGTGCCAGCACCAAGGGGCCTTTCTATGGCTACACCTTC.

The chain recombines TRBV7-3 with TRBJ2-5, with 8 bases that match TRBD2. Unmatched junction bases numbered 8, after V lost 4 bases and J lost 4 bases. CDR1 is SGHTA and CDR2 is FQGTGA in the germline V gene. CDR3 length: 15 amino acids. DNA of the CDR3: TGTGCCAGCAGCTGGCAAGCGGGAGATGGAGAGACCCAGTACTTC. Amino acids: CASSWQAGDGETQYF.

DNA for the CDR3: TGTGCCAGCAGCTTACCACCGGGGGGGGGAGATACGCAGTATTTT. This translates into CASSLPPGGGDTQYF. V gene TRBV11-2 combines with J gene TRBJ2-3; 8 bases agree with TRBD2. The germline V gene has CDR1 SGHAT and CDR2 FQNNGV. The CDR3 contains 15 residues. The junction had 6 bases not matched to a gene; V was cut back by 2 bases and J by 5 bases.

The V call is TRBV19, the J call TRBJ1-2; 12 nucleotides match TRBD1. Looked up from germline, CDR1 is LNHDA and CDR2 is SQIVND (reference sequence). The ends lost 2 bases at V and 8 bases at J; junction bases unmatched: 6. This CDR3 spans 15 amino acids. The CDR3 sequence is CASSIRDRGQVGYTF. The CDR3 DNA is TGTGCCAGTAGTATAAGGGACAGGGGGCAGGTCGGCTACACCTTC. The full variable domain, its missing parts supplied by reference TRBV19 and TRBJ1-2, is DGGITQSPKYLFRKEGQNVTLSCEQNLNHDAMYWYRQDPGQGLRLIYYSQIVNDFQKGDIAEGYSVSREKKESFPLTVTSAQKNPTAFYLCASSIRDRGQVGYTFGSGTRLTVV.

J is TRBJ1-2 and V is TRBV6-2 or TRBV6-3, with 7 nucleotides matching TRBD1. Germline assignment: CDR1 MNHEY and CDR2 SVGEGT. V was pared by 0 bases and J by 12 bases, with 13 bases of the junction left unmatched. CDR3 length: 15 residues. The CDR3 DNA reads as TGTGCCAGCAGTTACTCAGGGGGCGGACAACGATTTGACACCTTC. Protein product: CASSYSGGGQRFDTF.

This clone has more than one count but fewer than ten. This sequence joins TRBV24-1 and TRBJ2-1; D is perhaps TRBD2 (6 bases). V was shortened by 9 bases and J by 6 bases, with 14 bases between the two germline ends. CDR3 length equals 13 residues. Per the germline V gene, CDR1 is KGHDR and CDR2 is SFDVKD. The CDR3: CATSGAFVNEQFF. For the CDR3, the DNA is TGTGCCACCTCGGGAGCATTCGTCAATGAGCAGTTCTTC.

The chain recombines TRBV27 with TRBJ1-1; TRBD1 matches 7 bases. The CDR3 extends over 16 amino acids. Per germline, CDR1 MNHEY and CDR2 SMNVEV (reference sequence). The V gene end was trimmed by 5 bases and the J gene end by 0 bases; junction bases not matched to a gene: 9. DNA for the CDR3: TGTGCCAGCAGTCCCGGGACAGAATTCCTGAACACTGAAGCTTTCTTT. This gives the protein CASSPGTEFLNTEAFF.